This T cell receptor beta chain was recorded in a study of T cells in Graves' hyperthyroidism and ophthalmopathy. This clonotype appeared a few times. The CDR3 length is 15 residues. Germline CDR1 MDHEN, CDR2 SYDVKM. Trimming took 3 bases from V and 1 from J, leaving 10 bases between them. The TCR beta CDR3 regions underwent amplification using RNA transcripts as the source. A first-round RT-PCR of the TCR CDR3 used the HTBI primer set. TCRdb re-derived calls from the multiplex PCR reads in MiXCR, one entry per CDR3 protein. Of 550,000 to 650,000 distinct CDR3 sequences listed, roughly 15% are singletons.

The chain employs TRBV28 and TRBJ2-1; tentative D call: TRBD2 (5 bases). The origin of this receptor is a woman in her forties with Graves' hyperthyroidism. Sample: blood. The CDR3 is CASSFERLSYNEQFF. In nucleotides, the CDR3 is TGTGCCAGCAGTTTCGAGCGGTTATCCTACAATGAGCAGTTCTTC. The variable domain in full, completed from reference TRBV28 and TRBJ2-1, reads DVKVTQSSRYLVKRTGEKVFLECVQDMDHENMFWYRQDPGLGLRLIYFSYDVKMKEKGDIPEGYSVSREKKERFSLILESASTNQTSMYLCASSFERLSYNEQFFGPGTRLTVL.